This TCR beta chain was observed in a study of T cells after yellow fever vaccination. TCRdb re-analysed the 5' RACE reads in MiXCR, keeping a single row per CDR3 protein. The sample yields more than 50,000 distinct CDR3 sequences, approximately 5.5% seen once. V shed 1 base and J shed 4 bases, with 19 bases lying between them. Germline loops: CDR1 SGHAT, CDR2 FQNNGV. This CDR3 region has 17 residues. General study results and limits: Most clones from primary vaccination were detected again post-booster (around 96% CD4, around 88% CD8). Contaminants from the bulk population, in the form of abundant clonotypes, could be found in FACS-sorted repertoires. Some clonotypes, a small share, were shared between CD4 and CD8 compartments.

Many counts were recorded for this clonotype. The genes are TRBV11-2 and TRBJ1-2, with D possibly TRBD1 on 5 matching bases. The clonotype comes from a man between 18 and 35 years old who received the YFV17D yellow fever vaccine. This specimen was PBMCs, either bulk or a sorted T-cell subset (CD4+, CD8+, memory, or dextramer-sorted; not recorded which), taken on the day of the yellow fever booster vaccination. This chain's CDR3 is CASSLAGRANGRYGYTF. Written as DNA, the CDR3 is TGTGCCAGCAGCTTAGCAGGGCGGGCAAATGGGCGCTATGGCTACACCTTC. Complete variable domain (other parts from reference TRBV11-2 and TRBJ1-2): EAGVAQSPRYKIIEKRQSVAFWCNPISGHATLYWYQQILGQGPKLLIQFQNNGVVDDSQLPKDRFSAERLKGVDSTLKIQPAKLEDSAVYLCASSLAGRANGRYGYTFGSGTRLTVV.